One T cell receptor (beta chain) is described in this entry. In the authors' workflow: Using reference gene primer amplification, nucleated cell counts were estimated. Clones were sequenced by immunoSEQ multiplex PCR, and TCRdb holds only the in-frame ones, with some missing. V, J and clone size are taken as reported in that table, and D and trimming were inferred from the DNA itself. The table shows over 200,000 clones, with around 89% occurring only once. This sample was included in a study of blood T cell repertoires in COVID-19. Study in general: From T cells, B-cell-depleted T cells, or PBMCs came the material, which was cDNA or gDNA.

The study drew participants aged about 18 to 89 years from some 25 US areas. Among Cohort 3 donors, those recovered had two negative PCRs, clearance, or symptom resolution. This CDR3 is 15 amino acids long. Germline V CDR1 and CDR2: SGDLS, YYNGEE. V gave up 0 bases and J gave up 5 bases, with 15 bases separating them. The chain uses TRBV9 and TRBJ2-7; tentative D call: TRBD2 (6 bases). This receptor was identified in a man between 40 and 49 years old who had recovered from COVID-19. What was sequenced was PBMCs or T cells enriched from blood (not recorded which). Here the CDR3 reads CASSVAGAFGHEQYF. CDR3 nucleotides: TGTGCCAGCAGCGTAGCGGGAGCTTTTGGGCACGAGCAGTACTTC. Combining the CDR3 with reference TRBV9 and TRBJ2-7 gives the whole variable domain DSGVTQTPKHLITATGQRVTLRCSPRSGDLSVYWYQQSLDQGLQFLIQYYNGEERAKGNILERFSAQQFPDLHSELNLSSLELGDSALYFCASSVAGAFGHEQYFGPGTRLTVT.